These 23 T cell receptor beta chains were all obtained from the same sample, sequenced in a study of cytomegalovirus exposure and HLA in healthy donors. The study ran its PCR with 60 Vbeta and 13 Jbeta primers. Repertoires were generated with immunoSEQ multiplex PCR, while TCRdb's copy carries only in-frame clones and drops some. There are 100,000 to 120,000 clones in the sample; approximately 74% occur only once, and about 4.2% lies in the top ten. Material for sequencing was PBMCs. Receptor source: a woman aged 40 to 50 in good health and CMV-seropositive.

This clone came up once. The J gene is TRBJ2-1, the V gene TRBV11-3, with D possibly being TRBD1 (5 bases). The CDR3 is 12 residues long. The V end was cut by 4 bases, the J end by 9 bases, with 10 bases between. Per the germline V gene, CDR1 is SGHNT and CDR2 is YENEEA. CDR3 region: CASSSFRGEQFF. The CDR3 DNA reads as TGTGCCAGCAGCTCCTTTAGGGGTGAGCAGTTCTTC.

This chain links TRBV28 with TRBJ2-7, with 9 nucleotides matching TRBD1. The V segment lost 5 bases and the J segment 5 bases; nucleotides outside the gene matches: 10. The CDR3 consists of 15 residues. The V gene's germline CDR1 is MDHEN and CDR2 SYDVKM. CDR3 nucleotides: TGTGCCAGCAGTCCTCCCGGGACAGGGTTGCACGAGCAGTACTTC. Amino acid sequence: CASSPPGTGLHEQYF. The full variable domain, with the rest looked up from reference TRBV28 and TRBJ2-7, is DVKVTQSSRYLVKRTGEKVFLECVQDMDHENMFWYRQDPGLGLRLIYFSYDVKMKEKGDIPEGYSVSREKKERFSLILESASTNQTSMYLCASSPPGTGLHEQYFGPGTRLTVT.

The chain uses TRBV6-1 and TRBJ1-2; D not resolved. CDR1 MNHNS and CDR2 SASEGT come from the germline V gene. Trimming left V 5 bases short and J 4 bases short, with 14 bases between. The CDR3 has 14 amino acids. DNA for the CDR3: TGTGCCAGCAGTTTTTCGAGGGTCAGCTATGGCTACACCTTC. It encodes CASSFSRVSYGYTF.

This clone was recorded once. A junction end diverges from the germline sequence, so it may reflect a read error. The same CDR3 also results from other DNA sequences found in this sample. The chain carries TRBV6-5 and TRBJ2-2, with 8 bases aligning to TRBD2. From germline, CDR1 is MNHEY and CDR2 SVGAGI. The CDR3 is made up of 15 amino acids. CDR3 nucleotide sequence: TGTGCCAGCATGGGGCTAGCGGGCAACACTGGGGAGCTGTTTTTT. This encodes CASMGLAGNTGELFF.

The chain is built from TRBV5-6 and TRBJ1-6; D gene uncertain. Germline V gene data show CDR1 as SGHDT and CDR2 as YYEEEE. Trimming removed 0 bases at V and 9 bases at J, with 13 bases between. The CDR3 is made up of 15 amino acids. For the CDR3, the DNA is TGTGCCAGCAGCTTGGTTGGAGCCTTCGGTTCACCCCTCCACTTT. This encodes CASSLVGAFGSPLHF.

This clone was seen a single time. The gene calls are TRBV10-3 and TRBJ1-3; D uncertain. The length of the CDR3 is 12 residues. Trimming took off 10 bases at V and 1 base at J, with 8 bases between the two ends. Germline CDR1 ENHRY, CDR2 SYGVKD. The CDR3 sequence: CASGLSGNTIYF. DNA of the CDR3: TGTGCCAGCGGTCTTTCTGGAAACACCATATATTTT.

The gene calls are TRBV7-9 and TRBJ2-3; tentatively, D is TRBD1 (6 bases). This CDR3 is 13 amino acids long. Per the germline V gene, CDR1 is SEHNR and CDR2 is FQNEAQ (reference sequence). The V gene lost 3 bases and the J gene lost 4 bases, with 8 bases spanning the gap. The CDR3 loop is CASSFEGADTQYF. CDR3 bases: TGTGCCAGCAGCTTTGAGGGGGCAGATACGCAGTATTTT.

DNA for the CDR3: TGTGCCAGCAGTCCGAATCCGGGACAGGGCAGTTTAAATCAGCCCCAGCATTTT. It translates to CASSPNPGQGSLNQPQHF. The J gene is TRBJ1-5, the V gene TRBV25-1; 9 nucleotides agree with TRBD1. This CDR3 is 18 amino acids long. Germline V gene sequence: CDR1 MGHDK, CDR2 SYGVNS. Germline trimming cut 5 bases from V and 4 bases from J; bases unmatched to any gene: 15. Using reference TRBV25-1 and TRBJ1-5 for the parts outside the CDR3, the full variable domain is EADIYQTPRYLVIGTGKKITLECSQTMGHDKMYWYQQDPGMELHLIHYSYGVNSTEKGDLSSESTVSRIRTEHFPLTLESARPSHTSQYLCASSPNPGQGSLNQPQHFGDGTRLSIL.

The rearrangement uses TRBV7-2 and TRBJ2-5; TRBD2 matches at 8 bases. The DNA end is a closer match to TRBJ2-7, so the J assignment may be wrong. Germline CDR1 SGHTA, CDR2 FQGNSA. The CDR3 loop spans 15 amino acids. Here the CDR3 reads CASSLAPAGDYEQYF. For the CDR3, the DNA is TGTGCCAGCAGCTTAGCTCCAGCGGGGGACTACGAGCAGTACTTC.

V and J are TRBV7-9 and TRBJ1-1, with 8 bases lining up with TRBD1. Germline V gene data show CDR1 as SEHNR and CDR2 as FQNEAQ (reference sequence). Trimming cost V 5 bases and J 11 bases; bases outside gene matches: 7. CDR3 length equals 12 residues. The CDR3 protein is CASSRDRLLAFF. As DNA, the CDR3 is TGTGCCAGCAGCCGGGACAGGCTTTTGGCTTTCTTT.

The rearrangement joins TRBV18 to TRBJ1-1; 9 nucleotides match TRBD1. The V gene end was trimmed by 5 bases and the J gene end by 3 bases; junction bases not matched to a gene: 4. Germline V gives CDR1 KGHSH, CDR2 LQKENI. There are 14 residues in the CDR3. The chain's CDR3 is CASSATGGDTEAFF. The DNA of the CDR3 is TGTGCCAGCTCAGCGACAGGGGGGGACACTGAAGCTTTCTTT.

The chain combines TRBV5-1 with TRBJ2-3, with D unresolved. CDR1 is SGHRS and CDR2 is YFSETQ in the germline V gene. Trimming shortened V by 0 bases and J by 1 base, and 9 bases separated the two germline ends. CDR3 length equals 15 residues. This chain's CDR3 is CASSLEVAGTDTQYF. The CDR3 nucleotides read TGCGCCAGCAGCTTGGAGGTAGCAGGCACAGATACGCAGTATTTT.

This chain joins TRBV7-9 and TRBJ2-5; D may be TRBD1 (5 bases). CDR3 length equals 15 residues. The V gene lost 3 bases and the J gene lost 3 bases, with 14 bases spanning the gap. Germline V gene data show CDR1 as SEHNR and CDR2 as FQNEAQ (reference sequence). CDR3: CASSFQDTQKETQYF. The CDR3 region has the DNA TGTGCCAGCAGCTTCCAGGACACCCAGAAAGAGACCCAGTACTTC.

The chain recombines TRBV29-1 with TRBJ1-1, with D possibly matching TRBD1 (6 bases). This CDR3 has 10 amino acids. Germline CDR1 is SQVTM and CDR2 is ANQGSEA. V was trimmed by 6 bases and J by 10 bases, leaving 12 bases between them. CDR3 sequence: CSVHRAVAFF. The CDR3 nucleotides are TGCAGCGTGCACAGGGCGGTAGCTTTCTTT. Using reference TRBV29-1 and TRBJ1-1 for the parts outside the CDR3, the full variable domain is SAVISQKPSRDICQRGTSLTIQCQVDSQVTMMFWYRQQPGQSLTLIATANQGSEATYESGFVIDKFPISRPNLTFSTLTVSNMSPEDSSIYLCSVHRAVAFFGQGTRLTVV.

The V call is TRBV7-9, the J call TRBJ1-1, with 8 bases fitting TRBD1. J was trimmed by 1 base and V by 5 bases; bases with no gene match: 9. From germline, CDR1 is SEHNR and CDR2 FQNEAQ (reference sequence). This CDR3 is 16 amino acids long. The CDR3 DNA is TGTGCCAGCAGCAATAAGGGGACAGGAAGGAACACTGAAGCTTTCTTT. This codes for CASSNKGTGRNTEAFF.

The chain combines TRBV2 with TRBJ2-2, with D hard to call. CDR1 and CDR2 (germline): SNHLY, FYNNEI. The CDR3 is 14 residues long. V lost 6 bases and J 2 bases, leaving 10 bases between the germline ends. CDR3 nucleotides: TGTGCCAGCAGCTGGGCACCTAACACCGGGGAGCTGTTTTTT. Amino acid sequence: CASSWAPNTGELFF.

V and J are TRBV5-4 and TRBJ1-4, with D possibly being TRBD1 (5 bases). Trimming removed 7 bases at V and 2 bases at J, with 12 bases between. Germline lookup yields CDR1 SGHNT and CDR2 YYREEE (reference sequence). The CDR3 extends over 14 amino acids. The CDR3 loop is CASGPWGTNEKLFF. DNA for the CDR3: TGTGCCAGCGGCCCATGGGGCACTAATGAAAAACTGTTTTTT.

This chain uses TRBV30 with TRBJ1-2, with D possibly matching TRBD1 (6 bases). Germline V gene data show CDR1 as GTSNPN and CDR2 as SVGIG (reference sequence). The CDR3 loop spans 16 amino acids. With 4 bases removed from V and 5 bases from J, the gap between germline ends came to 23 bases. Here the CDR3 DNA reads TGTGCCTGGACCAGTCGAGGGGGGGCGCGTCATTATGGCTACACCTTC. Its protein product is CAWTSRGGARHYGYTF.

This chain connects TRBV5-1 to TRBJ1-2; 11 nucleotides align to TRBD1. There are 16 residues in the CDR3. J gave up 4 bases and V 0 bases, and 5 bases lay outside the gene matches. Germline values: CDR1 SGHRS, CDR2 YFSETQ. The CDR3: CASSLARTGGAYGYTF. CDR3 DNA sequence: TGCGCCAGCAGCTTGGCCAGGACAGGGGGCGCCTATGGCTACACCTTC.

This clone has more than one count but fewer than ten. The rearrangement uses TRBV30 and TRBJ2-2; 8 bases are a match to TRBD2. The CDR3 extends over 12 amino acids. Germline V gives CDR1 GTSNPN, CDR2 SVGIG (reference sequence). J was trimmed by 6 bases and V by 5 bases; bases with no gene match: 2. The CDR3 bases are TGTGCCTGGCGGGGGGGGGCCGGGGAGCTGTTTTTT. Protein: CAWRGGAGELFF.

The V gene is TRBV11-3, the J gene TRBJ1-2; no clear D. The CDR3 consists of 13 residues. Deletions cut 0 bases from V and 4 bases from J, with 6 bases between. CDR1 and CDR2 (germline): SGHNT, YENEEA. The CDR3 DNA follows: TGTGCCAGCAGCTTAGACAGGTTCTATGGCTACACCTTC. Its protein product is CASSLDRFYGYTF.

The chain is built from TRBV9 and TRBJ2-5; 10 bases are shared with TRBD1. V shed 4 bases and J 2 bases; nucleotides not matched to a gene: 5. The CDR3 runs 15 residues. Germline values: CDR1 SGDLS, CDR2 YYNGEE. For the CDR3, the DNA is TGTGCCAGCAGCCCCTGGGACAGGGGTCAAGAGACCCAGTACTTC. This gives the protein CASSPWDRGQETQYF.

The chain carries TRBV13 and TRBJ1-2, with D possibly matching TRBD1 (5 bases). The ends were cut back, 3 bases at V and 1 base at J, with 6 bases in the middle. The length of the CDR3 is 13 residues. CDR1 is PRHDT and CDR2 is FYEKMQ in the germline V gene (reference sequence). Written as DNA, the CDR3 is TGTGCCAGCAGCTTCAGGGTTAACTATGGCTACACCTTC. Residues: CASSFRVNYGYTF.